This TCR beta chain was sequenced in a study of blood T cells in healthy people across ages. Study observations and caveats: Donors of long life had a larger count of naive CD4+ cells and greater diversity than aged donors.

Donors gave 8.5 to 10 milliliters of peripheral blood apiece. The CDR3 contains 14 residues. Trimming removed 0 bases at V and 1 base at J, with 9 bases between. Germline assignment: CDR1 SQVTM and CDR2 ANQGSEA. Next came a second PCR, run for about 6 to 11 cycles, which used a sample-barcoded 5' primer along with a J-beta primer mix. TCRdb itself ran the 5' RACE reads through MiXCR, one entry per CDR3 protein. The sample has about 540,000 distinct CDR3 sequences; more than 20% are singletons. With respect to this clonotype: What it binds is unknown.

This sample was also put to use in a study of T cells of mothers and their children.

This TCR came from a boy aged 5-17 years in good health. The rearrangement links TRBV29-1 to TRBJ2-5; D perhaps matches TRBD2 (6 bases). The sample was blood. CDR3 protein: CSVEDQEGQETQYF. The CDR3 DNA follows: TGCAGCGTTGAAGATCAGGAGGGCCAAGAGACCCAGTACTTC.